These 21 T cell receptor beta chains were sequenced from one sample in a study of blood T cell repertoires in COVID-19. The method was immunoSEQ multiplex PCR; TCRdb's version includes in-frame clones alone and lacks a portion of them. Here the sample spans about 110,000 clones, around three quarters being singletons. Sequencing used peripheral blood. These receptors all come from a woman aged 55-69 years with acute or convalescent COVID-19.

The count of this clone is one. The V gene is TRBV11-2, the J gene TRBJ2-3; a weak D match, TRBD1 (6 bases). The germline V gene has CDR1 SGHAT and CDR2 FQNNGV. With 8 bases removed from V and 10 bases from J, the gap between germline ends came to 13 bases. The CDR3 is made up of 11 amino acids. Written as DNA, the CDR3 is TGTGCCAGCCTCAGGGGAGCCTCGCAGTATTTT. The encoded protein is CASLRGASQYF.

The chain uses TRBV18 and TRBJ2-7; 9 positions match TRBD2. This CDR3 has 16 amino acids. The germline V gene has CDR1 KGHSH and CDR2 LQKENI. With 3 bases clipped from V and 7 bases from J, the junction kept 13 bases outside the gene matches. CDR3 DNA sequence: TGTGCCAGCTCACCGGGCAGCGGGGGGTCTACACGGGAGCAGTACTTC. This encodes CASSPGSGGSTREQYF.

The chain is built from TRBV30 and TRBJ1-1; D not resolved. This CDR3 spans 13 amino acids. Trimming stripped 3 bases from V and 5 bases from J, with 13 bases between. The germline CDR1 and CDR2 sequences are GTSNPN and SVGIG (reference sequence). CDR3 sequence: CAWRGQVETEAFF. For the CDR3, the DNA is TGTGCCTGGAGAGGTCAGGTAGAGACTGAAGCTTTCTTT. The full variable domain, with the rest looked up from reference TRBV30 and TRBJ1-1, is SQTIHQWPATLVQPVGSPLSLECTVEGTSNPNLYWYRQAAGRGLQLLFYSVGIGQISSEVPQNLSASRPQDRQFILSSKKLLLSDSGFYLCAWRGQVETEAFFGQGTRLTVV.

This clone has just one count. The chain joins TRBV7-2 to TRBJ1-1, with unresolved D. Trimming pared 5 bases from V and 2 bases from J, leaving 18 bases between. Germline V gene lookup returns CDR1 SGHTA and CDR2 FQGNSA. The CDR3 totals 16 residues. The CDR3 DNA reads as TGTGCCAGCAGCCACCGGGAGGGCTGGCTTAACACTGAAGCTTTCTTT. Translating it yields CASSHREGWLNTEAFF.

The V gene is TRBV4-1, the J gene TRBJ1-6; 7 nucleotides agree with TRBD1. J gave up 9 bases and V 0 bases, and 5 bases lay outside the gene matches. Germline-derived CDR1 and CDR2 are MGHRA and YSYEKL. This CDR3 comprises 15 residues. This CDR3 reads CASSQEAQGVSPLHF. In DNA, the CDR3 is TGCGCCAGCAGCCAAGAGGCGCAGGGGGTTTCACCCCTCCACTTT.

The chain uses TRBV6-1 and TRBJ1-1; unclear D gene. CDR1 and CDR2 from the germline V gene are MNHNS and SASEGT. The CDR3 runs 13 residues. V was trimmed by 0 bases and J by 3 bases, leaving 5 bases between them. DNA for the CDR3: TGTGCCAGCAGTGAAGCGCAGGACACTGAAGCTTTCTTT. Protein product: CASSEAQDTEAFF.

V usage is TRBV5-1 and J usage is TRBJ2-7, with D perhaps matching TRBD1 (5 bases). The CDR3 spans 12 residues. CDR1 and CDR2 from the germline V gene are SGHRS and YFSETQ. Deletions cut 4 bases from V and 0 bases from J, with 5 bases between. The CDR3 DNA reads TGCGCCAGCAGCAGGGGCTCCTACGAGCAGTACTTC. This gives the protein CASSRGSYEQYF.

Here the CDR3 reads CASSSLTGAATEAFF. In DNA form, the CDR3 reads TGTGCCAGCAGTTCCTTAACAGGCGCCGCCACTGAAGCTTTCTTT. This chain connects TRBV6-5 to TRBJ1-1; D may be TRBD1 (5 bases). CDR1 and CDR2 from the germline V gene are MNHEY and SVGAGI. The ends were cut back, 4 bases at V and 4 bases at J, with 16 bases in the middle. The CDR3 covers 15 residues.

This chain links TRBV6-6 with TRBJ2-7; TRBD2 matches 7 bases. Losses at the gene ends were 7 bases for V and 3 bases for J; bases not matched to a gene: 12. From germline, CDR1 is MNHNY and CDR2 SVGAGI (reference sequence). The CDR3 extends over 15 amino acids. The CDR3 nucleotides are TGTGCCAGCAACCAGGGCGGGGGAGGGAGCTACGAGCAGTACTTC. Translating gives CASNQGGGGSYEQYF.

This chain connects TRBV24-1 to TRBJ2-7; 8 bases are shared with TRBD2. The CDR3 contains 16 residues. Germline V gene sequence: CDR1 KGHDR, CDR2 SFDVKD. V was pared by 4 bases and J by 4 bases, with 11 bases of the junction left unmatched. CDR3 sequence reads: CATSETGTRSSYEQYF. The CDR3 coding sequence is TGTGCCACCAGTGAAACCGGGACTAGGTCCTCGTACGAGCAGTACTTC.

The chain couples TRBV5-1 to TRBJ2-7, with TRBD2 identical over 12 bases. This CDR3 is 14 amino acids long. Germline CDR1 SGHRS, CDR2 YFSETQ. V was pared by 7 bases and J by 5 bases, with 7 bases of the junction left unmatched. In nucleotides, the CDR3 is TGCGCCAGCGCAATACTAGCGGGGGGCCACGAGCAGTACTTC. Translation gives CASAILAGGHEQYF.

CDR3 bases: TGTGCCAGTGGGACGGGGGGAGACACCGGGGAGCTGTTTTTT. This codes for CASGTGGDTGELFF. This chain connects TRBV4-2 to TRBJ2-2; 7 bases agree with TRBD2. Germline V lookup: CDR1 LGHNA, CDR2 YNFKEQ. This CDR3 region has 14 residues. The V segment lost 9 bases and the J segment 3 bases; nucleotides outside the gene matches: 7.

In this sample, this clone turned up many times. The chain couples TRBV28 to TRBJ2-1; a weak D match, TRBD2 (6 bases). The CDR3 covers 14 residues. The germline V gene has CDR1 MDHEN and CDR2 SYDVKM. Trimming removed 7 bases from V and 6 bases from J, with 16 bases in between. The CDR3 region has the DNA TGTGCCAGCAAACACGAACTAGCAAGCAATGAGCAGTTCTTC. Translating it yields CASKHELASNEQFF.

This clone was observed a few times. The V and J genes are TRBV7-8 and TRBJ1-1, with unresolved D. CDR3 length: 15 residues. V lost 4 bases, J lost 0 bases, and 12 bases lay in between. The V gene's germline CDR1 is SGHVS and CDR2 FQNEAQ. The CDR3 loop is CASSSQGAMNTEAFF. The CDR3 region has the DNA TGTGCCAGCAGCTCCCAAGGAGCCATGAACACTGAAGCTTTCTTT. The entire variable domain, with the rest obtained from reference TRBV7-8 and TRBJ1-1, is as follows: GAGVSQSPRYKVAKRGQDVALRCDPISGHVSLFWYQQALGQGPEFLTYFQNEAQLDKSGLPSDRFFAERPEGSVSTLKIQRTQQEDSAVYLCASSSQGAMNTEAFFGQGTRLTVV.

This chain uses TRBV6-4 with TRBJ2-2; weak D call: TRBD2 (5 bases). Between the trimmed V and J ends, which lost 0 bases and 7 bases, there was a span of 12 bases. Germline V CDR1 and CDR2: MRHNA, SNTAGT. CDR3 size: 15 residues. This CDR3 is CASSDSSQSGGELFF. CDR3 nucleotide sequence: TGTGCCAGCAGTGACTCGAGCCAGAGCGGCGGGGAGCTGTTTTTT.

This clone was found once. The chain links TRBV2 to TRBJ1-1; 8 bases agree with TRBD1. In germline, CDR1 is SNHLY, CDR2 FYNNEI. The trim removed 6 bases at V and 4 bases at J, leaving 1 base unmatched. The CDR3 totals 12 residues. The CDR3 loop is CASRTGVTEAFF. The CDR3, as DNA: TGTGCCAGCAGGACAGGGGTCACTGAAGCTTTCTTT.

V is TRBV5-5 and J is TRBJ1-2; D perhaps matches TRBD1 (5 bases). CDR3 length equals 16 residues. Trimming left V 4 bases short and J 5 bases short, with 21 bases between. CDR1 is SGHKS and CDR2 is YYEKEE in the germline V gene (reference sequence). This chain's CDR3 is CASSQGGYGPQYGYTF. CDR3 sequence (DNA): TGTGCCAGCAGCCAGGGAGGGTATGGTCCTCAATATGGCTACACCTTC.

This clone was found once. The CDR3 DNA sequence: TGTGCCAGCAGCTTACAGGGGGGTAGTGGCTACACCTTC. Its protein is CASSLQGGSGYTF. This rearrangement joins TRBV7-2 to TRBJ1-2; 7 nucleotides agree with TRBD1. Trimming removed 2 bases from V and 7 bases from J; junction bases left unmatched: 4. CDR3 length: 13 residues. CDR1 and CDR2 (germline): SGHTA, FQGNSA.

This clone has ten or more counts. The chain recombines TRBV5-1 with TRBJ1-4, with 10 positions matching TRBD1. This CDR3 is built from 12 residues. Germline CDR1 and CDR2: SGHRS and YFSETQ. Losses at the gene ends were 3 bases for V and 14 bases for J; bases not matched to a gene: 4. The CDR3 loop is CASSWGTGDLFF. The CDR3 DNA follows: TGCGCCAGCAGCTGGGGGACAGGGGACCTGTTTTTT.

This clone was seen a handful of times. The rearrangement uses TRBV6-2 or TRBV6-3 and TRBJ2-1; 9 bases align to TRBD2. This CDR3 comprises 16 residues. Unmatched junction bases numbered 9, after V lost 5 bases and J lost 4 bases. Germline V gives CDR1 MNHEY, CDR2 SVGEGT. In DNA form, the CDR3 reads TGTGCCAGCAGTGATCCCCGACTAGCGGCATACAATGAGCAGTTCTTC. The encoded protein is CASSDPRLAAYNEQFF.

This chain joins TRBV28 and TRBJ1-2; TRBD1 aligns across 7 bases. The V gene's germline CDR1 is MDHEN and CDR2 SYDVKM. The ends lost 6 bases at V and 0 bases at J; junction bases unmatched: 4. The CDR3 totals 14 residues. The CDR3 loop is CASSSGTANYGYTF. In nucleotides, the CDR3 is TGTGCCAGCAGCTCCGGGACAGCTAACTATGGCTACACCTTC.